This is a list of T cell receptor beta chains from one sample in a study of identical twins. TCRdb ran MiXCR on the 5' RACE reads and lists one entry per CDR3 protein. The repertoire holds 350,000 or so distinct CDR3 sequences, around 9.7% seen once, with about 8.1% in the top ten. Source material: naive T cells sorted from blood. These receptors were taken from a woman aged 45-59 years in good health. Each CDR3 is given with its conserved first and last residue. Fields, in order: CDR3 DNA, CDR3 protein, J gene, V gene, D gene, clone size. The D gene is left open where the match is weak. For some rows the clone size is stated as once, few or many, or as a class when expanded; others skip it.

CDR3nt: TGTGCCAGCTCTCCCGAGCAGTTCTTC
CDR3aa: CASSPEQFF
j_gene: TRBJ2-1
v_gene: TRBV2
d_gene: NA
abundance: NA

CDR3nt: TGTGCCAGCAGCCCGGCCGTCGGCGATGAGCAGTTCTTC
CDR3aa: CASSPAVGDEQFF
j_gene: TRBJ2-1
v_gene: TRBV4-2
d_gene: NA
abundance: many

CDR3nt: TGTGCCAGCAGCCTCAGCGGGAGGGTAGGCTACGAGCAGTACTTC
CDR3aa: CASSLSGRVGYEQYF
j_gene: TRBJ2-7
v_gene: TRBV5-4
d_gene: TRBD2
abundance: NA

CDR3nt: TGTGCCAGCAGGGGGACAGGGGTTAATTCACCCCTCCACTTT
CDR3aa: CASRGTGVNSPLHF
j_gene: TRBJ1-6
v_gene: TRBV6-5
d_gene: TRBD1
abundance: NA

CDR3nt: TGCAGTGCTAGAGTTCCCACGTGGACTGAAGCTTTCTTT
CDR3aa: CSARVPTWTEAFF
j_gene: TRBJ1-1
v_gene: TRBV20-1
d_gene: NA
abundance: NA

CDR3nt: TGCGCCAGCAGACCGGACAGTCCATCCTACAATGAGCAGTTCTTC
CDR3aa: CASRPDSPSYNEQFF
j_gene: TRBJ2-1
v_gene: TRBV4-1
d_gene: NA
abundance: few

CDR3nt: TGTGCCAGCAGCCAAGACGGGGGCGACAATGAGCAGTTCTTC
CDR3aa: CASSQDGGDNEQFF
j_gene: TRBJ2-1
v_gene: TRBV3-1
d_gene: NA
abundance: few

CDR3nt: TGTGCCAGCAGCCAACAACCCCTTGGTGGCTACAATGAGCAGTTCTTC
CDR3aa: CASSQQPLGGYNEQFF
j_gene: TRBJ2-1
v_gene: TRBV3-1
d_gene: NA
abundance: many

CDR3nt: TGTGCCAGCAGCTTGGAGGTTGCTGTTTCTTATGGCTACACCTTC
CDR3aa: CASSLEVAVSYGYTF
j_gene: TRBJ1-2
v_gene: TRBV5-5
d_gene: NA
abundance: many

CDR3nt: TGTGCGGTGCTTAGGTGGCCTAGCGGGAGCTCCTACAATGAGCAGTTCTTC
CDR3aa: CAVLRWPSGSSYNEQFF
j_gene: TRBJ2-1
v_gene: TRBV12-3/TRBV12-4
d_gene: TRBD2
abundance: few

CDR3nt: TGTGCCAGCAGTACCGGGACAGGGGGCCACAATGAGCAGTTCTTC
CDR3aa: CASSTGTGGHNEQFF
j_gene: TRBJ2-1
v_gene: TRBV27
d_gene: TRBD1
abundance: NA

CDR3nt: TGTGCCAGCAGCTTCAGAACTAGCGGGAGAGAAGAGACCCAGTACTTC
CDR3aa: CASSFRTSGREETQYF
j_gene: TRBJ2-5
v_gene: TRBV7-9
d_gene: TRBD2
abundance: once

CDR3nt: TGTGCCAGCAGTGAAGGCAGCCTAACTACGCAGTATTTT
CDR3aa: CASSEGSLTTQYF
j_gene: TRBJ2-3
v_gene: TRBV6-4
d_gene: NA
abundance: NA

CDR3nt: TGTGCCAGCAGCTTAATCGGGATTTCCCCCGAGCAGTACTTC
CDR3aa: CASSLIGISPEQYF
j_gene: TRBJ2-7
v_gene: TRBV7-8
d_gene: NA
abundance: NA

CDR3nt: TGTGCCAGCAGCCGGACAGGGGTGGGTCAGCCCCAGCATTTT
CDR3aa: CASSRTGVGQPQHF
j_gene: TRBJ1-5
v_gene: TRBV28
d_gene: TRBD1
abundance: NA

CDR3nt: TGTGCCAGCAGTTGGGGAGACTCAGGCACCGGGGAGCTGTTTTTT
CDR3aa: CASSWGDSGTGELFF
j_gene: TRBJ2-2
v_gene: TRBV6-5
d_gene: NA
abundance: NA

CDR3nt: TGTGCCAGCAGCTTAGTTGCCGAGGGCAGCCTAAACCTAGAGCAGTACTTC
CDR3aa: CASSLVAEGSLNLEQYF
j_gene: TRBJ2-7
v_gene: TRBV7-6
d_gene: NA
abundance: few

CDR3nt: TGCAGCGTTGAATCCCTCCTGGGGGACAGGGAAGAGACCCAGTACTTC
CDR3aa: CSVESLLGDREETQYF
j_gene: TRBJ2-5
v_gene: TRBV29-1
d_gene: TRBD1
abundance: once

CDR3nt: TGTGCCAGCAGCTTAGAGCAGGGCTTGGCCAAAAACATTCAGTACTTC
CDR3aa: CASSLEQGLAKNIQYF
j_gene: TRBJ2-4
v_gene: TRBV7-9
d_gene: NA
abundance: few

CDR3nt: TGTGCCAGCAGCCCCACTGGAGCGGGAGCTTCTGCCAAAAACATTCAGTACTTC
CDR3aa: CASSPTGAGASAKNIQYF
j_gene: TRBJ2-4
v_gene: TRBV5-6
d_gene: TRBD2
abundance: few

CDR3nt: TGCAGCGTTGATGGGACTAGCGGGAGAAACCAAGAGACCCAGTACTTC
CDR3aa: CSVDGTSGRNQETQYF
j_gene: TRBJ2-5
v_gene: TRBV29-1
d_gene: TRBD2
abundance: NA

CDR3nt: TGCAGCGTTTTACAGGGGTCTGAGCAGTTCTTC
CDR3aa: CSVLQGSEQFF
j_gene: TRBJ2-1
v_gene: TRBV29-1
d_gene: TRBD1
abundance: many

CDR3nt: TGTGCCACCAGTGACCAAAGAGGACTAGCGGGAGGGGGAGAGACCCAGTACTTC
CDR3aa: CATSDQRGLAGGGETQYF
j_gene: TRBJ2-5
v_gene: TRBV24-1
d_gene: TRBD2
abundance: few

CDR3nt: TGTGCCAGCATAGGGACTCGCGAGCAGTACTTC
CDR3aa: CASIGTREQYF
j_gene: TRBJ2-7
v_gene: TRBV25-1
d_gene: NA
abundance: NA

CDR3nt: TGTGCCAGCAGCGGAGGACTAGCGGGAGGGACTGAGCAGTTCTTC
CDR3aa: CASSGGLAGGTEQFF
j_gene: TRBJ2-1
v_gene: TRBV7-2
d_gene: TRBD2
abundance: NA

CDR3nt: TGTGCCAGCAGTTTAGTGGAACGGGAGACCCATAACTATGGCTACACCTTC
CDR3aa: CASSLVERETHNYGYTF
j_gene: TRBJ1-2
v_gene: TRBV12-3/TRBV12-4
d_gene: NA
abundance: few

CDR3nt: TGCGCCAGCAGTCAAGAAAGGGACGGGGGGAGAGCGAGACAAGACGAGCAGTACTTC
CDR3aa: CASSQERDGGRARQDEQYF
j_gene: TRBJ2-7
v_gene: TRBV23-1
d_gene: TRBD2
abundance: few

CDR3nt: TGTGCCAGTAGGAGGGTTAATCAGCCCCAGCATTTT
CDR3aa: CASRRVNQPQHF
j_gene: TRBJ1-5
v_gene: TRBV6-1
d_gene: NA
abundance: few

CDR3nt: TGCGCCAGCAAGCTTATCCAGGGGGCGTCCGGGGAGCTGTTTTTT
CDR3aa: CASKLIQGASGELFF
j_gene: TRBJ2-2
v_gene: TRBV5-1
d_gene: TRBD1
abundance: few

CDR3nt: TGCGCCAGCAGTCGACTAGCATCCTCCAACGAGCAGTACTTC
CDR3aa: CASSRLASSNEQYF
j_gene: TRBJ2-7
v_gene: TRBV5-1
d_gene: TRBD2
abundance: NA

CDR3nt: TGCAGTGCTCGGGGGGGGAGCTTGAACACTGAAGCTTTCTTT
CDR3aa: CSARGGSLNTEAFF
j_gene: TRBJ1-1
v_gene: TRBV20-1
d_gene: NA
abundance: NA

CDR3nt: TGTGCCAGCAGTACCCGGCCCGAGACTGAAGCTTTCTTT
CDR3aa: CASSTRPETEAFF
j_gene: TRBJ1-1
v_gene: TRBV27
d_gene: NA
abundance: many